The entry below gives a single T cell receptor beta chain sequence along with its context. Antigen specificity is unknown. Since the library was made to target alpha chains, this beta chain is a stray read and its abundance is not meaningful. Individually, TCR cDNA molecules were each labelled with a unique molecular identifier. MiXCR, applied by TCRdb to the 5' RACE reads, yields one record per CDR3 protein. The sample lists about 6,900 distinct CDR3 sequences; roughly an eighth were seen once. The data are from a study of spatial heterogeneity in lung cancer. Across the whole study: Sequences of the beta chain were consistently detected in greater numbers than alpha-chain sequences. For the average unique TCR and UMI combination, more than eight occurrences appeared in raw reads. Study-wide findings and caveats: It was found that expanded intratumoral alpha and beta TCR counts tracked tumor mutation counts.

Indicated time point: sample taken at primary tumor resection. Whole RNA from tumor, nontumor lung or frozen PBMC was sequenced unsorted. The V gene's germline CDR1 is LGHDT and CDR2 YNNKEL (reference sequence). V dropped 1 base and J dropped 2 bases, with 16 bases sitting between them. This CDR3 has 17 amino acids. The source material was lung tumor tissue, sampled at surgery. The rearrangement links TRBV3-1 to TRBJ2-3; the D gene could be TRBD1 or TRBD2 (5 bases each). The clonotype comes from a male donor with early-stage non-small cell lung cancer. The DNA for the CDR3 is TGTGCCAGCAGCCAAGGGTGGGGGAAGGGAACCACAGATACGCAGTATTTT. Its protein product is CASSQGWGKGTTDTQYF.